This TCR beta chain was sequenced during a study of cytomegalovirus exposure and HLA in healthy donors. Regarding this clone: Antigen specificity is unknown.

Germline CDR1 is SGHRS and CDR2 is YFSETQ. Trimming pared 4 bases from V and 4 bases from J, leaving 14 bases between. There are 15 residues in the CDR3. The primer mix had 60 Vbeta and 13 Jbeta primers. Profiled with immunoSEQ multiplex PCR; TCRdb holds only in-frame clones, not every one. The profile covers 120,000 or so clones, with around 75% appearing a single time and nearly 9.5% taken by the ten largest. Study-wide findings and caveats: Relative to the approximately 700-donor mean, N-insertions were reportedly fewer in an Asian-associated ancestry cluster in a later analysis. HLA allele associations emerged for under 20,000 TCR beta sequences in a later analysis, at 0.05 false discovery rate. Cytomegalovirus-associated TCR beta chains were listed, numbering 150 to 200.

Sequencing was performed on PBMCs. The clonotype was recovered from a woman between 50 and 59 years old in good health and CMV-seropositive. J is TRBJ1-4 and V is TRBV5-1, with TRBD1 as a possible D gene (6 bases). CDR3 loop: CASSVPQGNNEKLFF. Written as DNA, the CDR3 is TGCGCCAGCAGCGTACCACAGGGAAATAATGAAAAACTGTTTTTT.